This is a list of T cell receptor beta chains from one sample in a study of siplizumab effects on memory and regulatory T cells. The table came from immunoSEQ multiplex PCR; TCRdb's copy has only in-frame clones and leaves some out. The sample lists under 100,000 clones, roughly 94% seen once, with 1% to 1.5% in the top ten. The sequencing input was non-Treg CD4+ T cells sorted from blood. The source of these receptors is a human donor in good health. Each CDR3 is given with its conserved first and last residue. The order of the fields is J gene, V gene, CDR3 length, D gene, clone size, CDR3 DNA, CDR3 protein. The D gene is left open where the match is weak. Some rows mark clone size as missing; the rest say once, few, many or name a class of expanded clone.

TRBJ1-5,TRBV19,15,.,.,TGTGCCAGTACCCGGACTGACTTAAGCAATCAGCCCCAGCATTTT,CASTRTDLSNQPQHF
TRBJ1-2,TRBV4-1,17,.,few,TGCGCCAGCAGCCAAGGGGTCCGGACGGCCAATTCCTATGGCTACACCTTC,CASSQGVRTANSYGYTF
TRBJ2-5,TRBV19,15,.,once,TGTGCCAGTAGTATAGGGGGCGTCCTCCAAGAGACCCAGTACTTC,CASSIGGVLQETQYF
TRBJ2-1,TRBV5-1,16,.,.,TGCGCCAGCAGCTTGTCTCGACTCCCTTCCTACAATGAGCAGTTCTTC,CASSLSRLPSYNEQFF
TRBJ1-5,TRBV18,15,.,.,TGTGCCAGCTCACCCCAACACACTATAAATCAGCCCCAGCATTTT,CASSPQHTINQPQHF
TRBJ2-7,TRBV27,18,.,.,TGTGCCAGCAGTAGAAACCCCAGTTTTGACGGAAGCCCCTACGAGCAGTACTTC,CASSRNPSFDGSPYEQYF
TRBJ2-4,TRBV5-8,14,.,.,TGTGCCAGCAGCTTGGGGCAGCCCAAAAACATTCAGTACTTC,CASSLGQPKNIQYF
TRBJ2-7,TRBV6-4,16,.,once,TGTGCCAGCAGTCCCGGAGGAGGGGACGGGTCGGACGAGCAGTACTTC,CASSPGGGDGSDEQYF
TRBJ2-7,TRBV28,17,TRBD1,once,TGTGCCACCGACATCCGGGGAGGTGGGACAGGGACCTACGAGCAGTACTTC,CATDIRGGGTGTYEQYF
TRBJ2-1,TRBV6-5,15,TRBD2,once,TGTGCCAGCAGGGATATCGGGACTAGCGGTAATGAGCAGTTCTTC,CASRDIGTSGNEQFF
TRBJ1-1,TRBV13,15,.,.,TGTGCCAGCAGCCGCGGTAAGAGTGTGCAGGACGAAGCTTTCTTT,CASSRGKSVQDEAFF
TRBJ2-3,TRBV5-1,15,.,.,TGCGCCAGCAGCTTGGTGGGCGGGAGCACAGATACGCAGTATTTT,CASSLVGGSTDTQYF
TRBJ2-7,TRBV5-4,15,TRBD2,once,TGTGCCAGCAGCTCCCCCAGCGGGAGCTCCTACGAGCAGTACTTC,CASSSPSGSSYEQYF
TRBJ1-5,TRBV28,12,.,few,TGTGCCAGCAGGTCGGGCAATCAGCCCCAGCATTTT,CASRSGNQPQHF
TRBJ2-5,TRBV5-1,13,.,.,TGCGCCAGCAGACCTAGCACCCAAGAGACCCAGTACTTC,CASRPSTQETQYF
TRBJ2-7,TRBV30,15,.,.,TGTGCCTGGAGCGCGGCGTCCCTGGCTAACTACGAGCAGTACTTC,CAWSAASLANYEQYF
TRBJ2-7,TRBV5-1,16,.,.,TGCGCCAGCAGCGCCGGATCTAGCGTCCGCTCCTACGAGCAGTACTTC,CASSAGSSVRSYEQYF
TRBJ2-3,TRBV5-4,16,TRBD1,.,TGTGCCAGCAGCCCCGGGACAGGGGTGAGCACAGATACGCAGTATTTT,CASSPGTGVSTDTQYF
TRBJ1-2,TRBV10-2,12,.,.,TGCGCCAGCAGGCCTCGGGACTATGGCTACACCTTC,CASRPRDYGYTF
TRBJ1-3,TRBV2,15,.,.,TGTGCCAGCAGAACCGGGACACACTCTGGAAACACCATATATTTT,CASRTGTHSGNTIYF
TRBJ1-4,TRBV6-5,12,.,once,TGTGCCAGCAGCACGTCAGGGGAAAAACTGTTTTTT,CASSTSGEKLFF
TRBJ1-2,TRBV5-1,14,.,.,TGCGCCAGCAGTTTTGCAGGGGCCCACTATGGCTACACCTTC,CASSFAGAHYGYTF
TRBJ1-3,TRBV5-1,15,.,.,TGCGCCAGCAGCCCGACCGCCTACTCTGGAAACACCATATATTTT,CASSPTAYSGNTIYF
TRBJ1-2,TRBV6-6,15,.,.,TGTGCCAGCAGTTACCTGTTGGGGGGCGGGGATGGCTACACCTTC,CASSYLLGGGDGYTF
TRBJ2-7,TRBV5-1,16,TRBD1,.,TGCGCCAGCAGTCGAGCCGGGACAGCGGCCGAAAGCGAGCAGTACTTC,CASSRAGTAAESEQYF
TRBJ2-5,TRBV9,16,TRBD2,few,TGTGCCAGCAGCGTAACAGGGACTAGCGGGGGTGAGACCCAGTACTTC,CASSVTGTSGGETQYF
TRBJ1-1,TRBV7-2,14,.,.,TGTGCCAGCAGCTTAAATGGCAGGAACACTGAAGCTTTCTTT,CASSLNGRNTEAFF
TRBJ1-6,TRBV19,15,.,.,TGTGCCACCAAGCCCCAGGGGTCACGGAATTCACCCCTCCACTTT,CATKPQGSRNSPLHF